This T cell receptor (beta chain) was documented in a study of early T cells in non-severe SARS-CoV-2 infection. The TCR library protocol was used to attach unique molecular identifiers. These identifiers were attached to individual cDNA molecules. One entry per CDR3 protein results from TCRdb running MiXCR on the 5' RACE reads. The repertoire holds around 50,000 distinct CDR3 sequences, about 4.2% seen once, with 5% to 7.5% in the top ten. The CDR3 runs 15 residues. Germline V gene lookup returns CDR1 LNHDA and CDR2 SQIVND (reference sequence). Trimming left V 4 bases short and J 7 bases short, with 17 bases between.

The V gene is TRBV19, the J gene TRBJ2-1; the D gene is possibly TRBD2 (5 bases). The sequence came from an adult who was a healthcare worker with PCR-confirmed SARS-CoV-2 infection or an uninfected control (not recorded which). The sequenced material came from whole blood. This CDR3 reads CASSTNTGIGNEQFF. Here the CDR3 DNA reads TGTGCCAGTAGTACCAATACGGGGATCGGGAATGAGCAGTTCTTC.